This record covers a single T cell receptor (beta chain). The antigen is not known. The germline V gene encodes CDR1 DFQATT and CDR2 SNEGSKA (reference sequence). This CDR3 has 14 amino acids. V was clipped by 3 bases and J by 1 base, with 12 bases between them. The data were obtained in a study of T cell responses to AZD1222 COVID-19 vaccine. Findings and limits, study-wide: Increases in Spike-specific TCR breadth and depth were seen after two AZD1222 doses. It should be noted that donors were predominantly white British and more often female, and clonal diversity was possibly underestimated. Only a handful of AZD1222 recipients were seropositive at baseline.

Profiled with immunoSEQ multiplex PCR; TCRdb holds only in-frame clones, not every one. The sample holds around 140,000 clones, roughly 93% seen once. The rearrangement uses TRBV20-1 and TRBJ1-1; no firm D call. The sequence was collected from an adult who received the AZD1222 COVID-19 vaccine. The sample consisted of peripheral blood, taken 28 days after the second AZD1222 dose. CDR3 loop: CSASFPHGNTEAFF. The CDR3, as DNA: TGCAGTGCTAGTTTTCCTCACGGGAACACTGAAGCTTTCTTT.